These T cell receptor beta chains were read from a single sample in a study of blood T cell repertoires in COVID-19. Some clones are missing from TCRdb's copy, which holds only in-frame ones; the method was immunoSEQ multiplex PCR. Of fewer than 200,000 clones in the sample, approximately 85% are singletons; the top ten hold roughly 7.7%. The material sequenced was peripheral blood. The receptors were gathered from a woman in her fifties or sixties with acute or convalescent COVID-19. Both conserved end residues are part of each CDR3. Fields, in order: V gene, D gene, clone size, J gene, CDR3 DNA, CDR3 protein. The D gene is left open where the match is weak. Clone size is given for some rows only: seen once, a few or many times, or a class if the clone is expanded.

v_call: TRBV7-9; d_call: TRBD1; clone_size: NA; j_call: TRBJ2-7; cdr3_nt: TGTGCCAGCAGCCTAGGACAGGGGGCGGCGTACGAGCAGTACTTC; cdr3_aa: CASSLGQGAAYEQYF
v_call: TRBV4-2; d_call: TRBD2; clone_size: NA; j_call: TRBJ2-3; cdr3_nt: TGTGCCAGCAGCCCTGCGGGGGGCACAGATACGCAGTATTTT; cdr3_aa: CASSPAGGTDTQYF
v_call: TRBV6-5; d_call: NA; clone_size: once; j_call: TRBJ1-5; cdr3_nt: TGTGCCAGCAGTTTGTCAGTCAATAGCAATCAGCCCCAGCATTTT; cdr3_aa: CASSLSVNSNQPQHF
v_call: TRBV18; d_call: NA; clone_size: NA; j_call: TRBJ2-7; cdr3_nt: TGTGCCAGCTCACCAATGGCAGGGTGGGCAACCCTACCGTACCCAATCTCCTACGAGCAGTACTTC; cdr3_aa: CASSPMAGWATLPYPISYEQYF
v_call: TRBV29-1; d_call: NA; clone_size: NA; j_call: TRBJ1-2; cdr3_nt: TGCAGCATCAGGACACCAGCATATGGCTACACCTTC; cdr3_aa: CSIRTPAYGYTF
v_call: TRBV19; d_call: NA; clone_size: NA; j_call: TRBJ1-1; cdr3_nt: TGTGCCAGTAGTCTCACAGGGAAAAACACTGAAGCTTTCTTT; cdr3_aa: CASSLTGKNTEAFF
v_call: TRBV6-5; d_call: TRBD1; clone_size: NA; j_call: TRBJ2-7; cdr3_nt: TGTGCCGGAGCGTCCGGGACAGGACCGTACGAGCAGTACTTC; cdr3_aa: CAGASGTGPYEQYF
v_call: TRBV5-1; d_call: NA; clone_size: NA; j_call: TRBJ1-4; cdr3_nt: TGCGCCAGCAGCCCCTTTAGAGCGGGGTCGCCATTTAATGAAAAACTGTTTTTT; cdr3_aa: CASSPFRAGSPFNEKLFF
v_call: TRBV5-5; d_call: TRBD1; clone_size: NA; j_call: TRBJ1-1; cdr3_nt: TGTGCCAGCAGCTTGGGGTGGGGACAGGGTGTTGACACTGAAGCTTTCTTT; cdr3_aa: CASSLGWGQGVDTEAFF
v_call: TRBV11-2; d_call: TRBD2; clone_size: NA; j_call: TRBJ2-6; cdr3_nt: TGTGCCAGCAGCCTCACACTAGCGGGAGTTCGTTCTGGGGCCAACGTCCTGACTTTC; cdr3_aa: CASSLTLAGVRSGANVLTF
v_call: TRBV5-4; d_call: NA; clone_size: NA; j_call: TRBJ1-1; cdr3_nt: TGTGCCAGCAGCTTAACGGACAGTTCTGAAGCTTTCTTT; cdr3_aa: CASSLTDSSEAFF
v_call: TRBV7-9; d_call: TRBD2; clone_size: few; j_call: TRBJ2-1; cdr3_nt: TGTGCCAGCAGCTTACCCAGCGCGTCTAGCGGGGGGCCTTACAATGAGCAGTTCTTC; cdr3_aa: CASSLPSASSGGPYNEQFF
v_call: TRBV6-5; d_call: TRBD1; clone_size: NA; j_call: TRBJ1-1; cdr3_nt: TGTGCCAGCAGGCCCCGAGGGGGCATGAACACTGAAGCTTTCTTT; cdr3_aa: CASRPRGGMNTEAFF
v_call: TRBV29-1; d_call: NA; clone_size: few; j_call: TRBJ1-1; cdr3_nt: TGCAGCGTTGGTGGATGGGCACCGAACACTGAAGCTTTCTTT; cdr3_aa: CSVGGWAPNTEAFF
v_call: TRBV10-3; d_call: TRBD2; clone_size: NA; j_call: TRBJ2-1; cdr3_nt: TGTGCCATCAGTCATACTAGCGGGAGTATAGATGAGCAGTTCTTC; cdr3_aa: CAISHTSGSIDEQFF
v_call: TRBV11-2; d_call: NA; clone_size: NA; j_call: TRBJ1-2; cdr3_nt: TGTGCCAGCAGAGGTATGGAGGGGTCCAACTATGGCTACACCTTC; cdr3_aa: CASRGMEGSNYGYTF
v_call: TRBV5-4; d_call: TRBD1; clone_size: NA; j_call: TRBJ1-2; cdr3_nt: TGTGCCAGCAGCTTGGACAGGGGATCCGGCTACACCTTC; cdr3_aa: CASSLDRGSGYTF
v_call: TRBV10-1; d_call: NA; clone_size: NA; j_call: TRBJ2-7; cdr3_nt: TGCGCCAGCAGTGAGAGTCACAGGCCCTACGAGCAGTACTTC; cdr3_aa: CASSESHRPYEQYF
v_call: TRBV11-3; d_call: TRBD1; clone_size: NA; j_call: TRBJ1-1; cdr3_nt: TGTGCCAGCAGCATCAGACAGGGGGCGCTGACTGAAGCTTTCTTT; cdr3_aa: CASSIRQGALTEAFF
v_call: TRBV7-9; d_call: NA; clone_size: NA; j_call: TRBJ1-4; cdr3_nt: TGTGCCAGCAGCTTGGCAGGGAACCTTAATGAAAAACTGTTTTTT; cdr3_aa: CASSLAGNLNEKLFF
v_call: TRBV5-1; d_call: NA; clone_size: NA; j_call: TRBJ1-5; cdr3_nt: TGCGCCAGCAGCGTCGTCTCTAGCAATCAGCCCCAGCATTTT; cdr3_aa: CASSVVSSNQPQHF
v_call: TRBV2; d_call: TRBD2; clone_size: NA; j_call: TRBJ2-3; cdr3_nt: TGTGCCAGCAGACGTACTAGCGTCGATACGCAGTATTTT; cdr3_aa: CASRRTSVDTQYF
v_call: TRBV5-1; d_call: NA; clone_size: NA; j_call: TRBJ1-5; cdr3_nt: TGCGCCAGCAGCTTTGAAGGGAGTCAGCCCCAGCATTTT; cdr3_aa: CASSFEGSQPQHF
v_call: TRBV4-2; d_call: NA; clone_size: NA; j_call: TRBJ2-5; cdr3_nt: TGTGCCAGCAGCAACCCGGGACTTCAAGAGACCCAGTACTTC; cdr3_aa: CASSNPGLQETQYF
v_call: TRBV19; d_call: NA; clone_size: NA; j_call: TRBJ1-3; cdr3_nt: TGTGCCAGTAGCTCGGACAAGGGTAACACCATATATTTT; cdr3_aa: CASSSDKGNTIYF
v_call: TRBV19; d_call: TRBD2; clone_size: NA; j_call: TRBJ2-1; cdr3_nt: TGTGCCAGTAGTGGAAGGACTAGCGGACTTAATGAGCAGTTCTTC; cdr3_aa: CASSGRTSGLNEQFF
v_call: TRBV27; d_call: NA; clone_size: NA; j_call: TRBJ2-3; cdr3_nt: TGTGCCAGCAGTAGAGGGAGCACAGATACGCAGTATTTT; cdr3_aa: CASSRGSTDTQYF
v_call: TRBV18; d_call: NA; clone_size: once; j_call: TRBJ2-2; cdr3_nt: TGTGCCAGCTCACCACCCGAGCGGGTAACGAACACCGGGGAGCTGTTTTTT; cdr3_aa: CASSPPERVTNTGELFF
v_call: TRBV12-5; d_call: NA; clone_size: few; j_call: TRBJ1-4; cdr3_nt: TGTGCTAGTGGTTTCACCGGGTTTAATGAAAAACTGTTTTTT; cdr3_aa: CASGFTGFNEKLFF
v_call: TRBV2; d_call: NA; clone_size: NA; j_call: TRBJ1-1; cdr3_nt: TGTGCCAGCAGTGAAAGGGGTCGATACACTGAAGCTTTCTTT; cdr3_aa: CASSERGRYTEAFF
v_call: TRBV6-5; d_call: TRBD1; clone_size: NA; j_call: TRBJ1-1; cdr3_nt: TGTGCCAGCAGTTACCAGGCCGGGACAGGAGCTTCTGAAGCTTTCTTT; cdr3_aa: CASSYQAGTGASEAFF
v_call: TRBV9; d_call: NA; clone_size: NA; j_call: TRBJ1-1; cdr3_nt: TGTGCCAGCAGCGTAGAGAGGGAGAGAGGAGAAGCTTTCTTT; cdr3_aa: CASSVERERGEAFF
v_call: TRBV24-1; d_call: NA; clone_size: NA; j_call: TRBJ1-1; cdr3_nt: TGTGCCACCAGTAAGGGGCCGACAGGTGGGTCTTTCTTT; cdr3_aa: CATSKGPTGGSFF
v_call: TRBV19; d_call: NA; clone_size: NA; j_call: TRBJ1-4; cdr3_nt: TGTGCCAGTACTCGTCCATTCGGCAGGGGCAAGGAAGAAAAACTGTTTTTT; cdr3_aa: CASTRPFGRGKEEKLFF
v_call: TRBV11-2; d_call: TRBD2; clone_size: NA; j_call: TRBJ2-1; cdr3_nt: TGTGCCAGCAGCTTAACGACTAGCGGATACAATGAGCAGTTCTTC; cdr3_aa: CASSLTTSGYNEQFF
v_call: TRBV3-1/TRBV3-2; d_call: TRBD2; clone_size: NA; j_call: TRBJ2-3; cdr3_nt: TGTGCCAGCAGCTCCCGCGCGGGGGGTAGAGACTACACCACAGATACGCAGTATTTT; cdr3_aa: CASSSRAGGRDYTTDTQYF
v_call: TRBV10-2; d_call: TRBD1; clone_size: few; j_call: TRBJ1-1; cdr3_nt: TGCGCCAGCAGTTTTGACAGGGCCACTGAAGCTTTCTTT; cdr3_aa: CASSFDRATEAFF
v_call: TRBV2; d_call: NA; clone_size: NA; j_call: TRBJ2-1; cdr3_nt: TGTGCCAGCAGTGATGGGGGGAACAATGAGCAGTTCTTC; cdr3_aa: CASSDGGNNEQFF
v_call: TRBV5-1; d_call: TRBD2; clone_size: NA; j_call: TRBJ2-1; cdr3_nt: TGCGCCAGCAGTTCCCGAGGTAGCGGGGGCAGTGAGCAGTTCTTC; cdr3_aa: CASSSRGSGGSEQFF
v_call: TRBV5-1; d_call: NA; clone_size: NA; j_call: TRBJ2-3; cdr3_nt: TGCGCCAGCAGCTTGCAGTCAGATACGCAGTATTTT; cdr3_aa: CASSLQSDTQYF
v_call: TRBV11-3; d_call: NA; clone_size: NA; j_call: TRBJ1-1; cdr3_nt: TGTGCCAGCAGCTTAGCATCCACAGGGTGGACTGAAGCTTTCTTT; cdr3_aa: CASSLASTGWTEAFF
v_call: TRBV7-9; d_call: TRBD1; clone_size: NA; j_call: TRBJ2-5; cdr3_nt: TGTGCCGGGGACAGTGATGGGACCCAGTACTTC; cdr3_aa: CAGDSDGTQYF